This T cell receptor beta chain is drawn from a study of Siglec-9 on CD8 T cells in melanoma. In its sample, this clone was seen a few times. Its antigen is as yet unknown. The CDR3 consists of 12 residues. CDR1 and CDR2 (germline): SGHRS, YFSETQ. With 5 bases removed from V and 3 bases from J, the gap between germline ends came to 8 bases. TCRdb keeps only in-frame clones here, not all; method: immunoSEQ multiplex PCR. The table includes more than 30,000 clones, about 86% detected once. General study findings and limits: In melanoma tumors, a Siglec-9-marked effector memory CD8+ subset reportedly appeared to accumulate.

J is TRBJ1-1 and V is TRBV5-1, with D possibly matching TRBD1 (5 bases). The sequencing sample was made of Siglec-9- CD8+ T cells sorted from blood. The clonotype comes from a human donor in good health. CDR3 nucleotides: TGCGCCAGCAGAGGCAGGGACACTGAAGCTTTCTTT. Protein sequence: CASRGRDTEAFF.